The T cell receptor beta chain under discussion was sequenced for a study of CD8 T cells in Susac syndrome. The sequenced target, TCR beta, came from blood CD8+ and CD4+ T cells. TEMRA cells were FACS-enriched, while CD8+ and CD4+ T cells were negatively isolated. It was with random hexamers that about 0.45 to 1 ug RNA was reverse transcribed. Amplification of TCR beta CDR3 used immunoSEQ multiplex PCR across 54 Vbeta and 13 Jbeta. TCRdb re-derived calls from the immunoSEQ multiplex PCR reads in MiXCR, one entry per CDR3 protein. The table records about 280,000 distinct CDR3 sequences, about 85% of them present only once. CDR3 size: 17 residues. CDR1 and CDR2 from the germline V gene are MDHEN and SYDVKM. Trimming took off 2 bases at V and 0 bases at J, with 16 bases between the two ends. This clonotype was found once.

The chain employs TRBV28 and TRBJ2-5, with D perhaps matching TRBD1 or TRBD2 (5 bases each). This TCR was recovered from a human donor with multiple sclerosis. The sequenced material came from CD8+ T cells from PBMCs. The CDR3 sequence is CASSLVGVGEDQETQYF. Written as DNA, the CDR3 is TGTGCCAGCAGTTTAGTAGGGGTGGGAGAGGACCAAGAGACCCAGTACTTC.